These 2 T cell receptor beta chains were sequenced from one sample in a study of human T cells and chemical hapten exposure. TCRdb re-analysed the RACE reads in MiXCR, keeping a single row per CDR3 protein. The data show 150,000 to 200,000 distinct CDR3 sequences, approximately 15% seen once. Sample time point: patch test 1, 2 weeks after DPC sensitization. Noted treatment: therapeutic diphenylcyclopropenone sensitization with weekly scalp DPC. The sequenced sample was whole blood, obtained in connection with sensitization to the hapten diphenylcyclopropenone (DPC). These receptors came from a woman aged 25 to 39 with alopecia areata. Some clones in this sample may be carry-over from other donors' samples.

This clonotype appeared a few times. The rearrangement joins TRBV12-3 or TRBV12-4 to TRBJ2-3, with TRBD2 identical over 10 bases. With 4 bases clipped from V and 2 bases from J, the junction kept 3 bases outside the gene matches. The CDR3 contains 15 residues. CDR3 in amino acids: CASSSGTSVTDTQYF. The DNA for the CDR3 is TGTGCCAGCAGTTCCGGGACTAGCGTCACAGATACGCAGTATTTT.

In this sample, this clonotype turned up many times. J is TRBJ2-2 and V is TRBV7-2; D gene uncertain. Germline lookup yields CDR1 SGHTA and CDR2 FQGNSA. With 6 bases removed from V and 6 bases from J, the gap between germline ends came to 17 bases. This CDR3 contains 15 residues. CDR3 loop: CASSIGSTASGELFF. CDR3 nucleotide sequence: TGTGCCAGCAGTATCGGTTCCACCGCCTCCGGGGAGCTGTTTTTT.